A selection of T cell receptor beta chains follows, all from one sample in a study of identical twins. TCRdb re-called the 5' RACE reads with MiXCR, one entry per CDR3 protein. The sample yields hundreds of thousands of distinct CDR3 sequences, about 7% seen once. These records were also assigned to another study, of yellow fever vaccine responses in identical twins.

Sequenced sample: PBMCs. The source of these receptors is a woman aged 18-30 years in good health. Each CDR3 is given with its conserved first and last residue. Fields, in order: V gene, clone size, D gene, J gene, CDR3 protein. D genes are given only for firm matches. Size values are once, few and many counts, or a class for expanded clones, and some rows have none.

TRBV25-1	many	.	TRBJ1-1	CASSEGVGYTEAFF
TRBV27	.	.	TRBJ2-7	CASSLLWGPNEEQYF
TRBV5-1	many	TRBD1	TRBJ2-1	CASSLGDRDNEQFF
TRBV12-3/TRBV12-4	many	.	TRBJ1-1	CASSFDPGAAFF
TRBV9	.	.	TRBJ2-5	CASSVGIGTYQETQYF
TRBV5-6	many	.	TRBJ1-2	CASSLVGAKGYGYTF
TRBV2	few	.	TRBJ2-1	CASSDLVGVSEQFF
TRBV5-1	many	TRBD2	TRBJ2-1	CASRVREGPHNEQFF
TRBV7-6	few	.	TRBJ2-3	CASSYQGSTDTQYF
TRBV29-1	.	TRBD1	TRBJ2-7	CSVGTGASYEQYF
TRBV3-1	few	.	TRBJ1-2	CASSQLANSPYGYTF
TRBV10-3	few	.	TRBJ2-2	CAISESQDTGELFF
TRBV9	few	TRBD2	TRBJ2-3	CASSAGGSGATDTQYF
TRBV5-1	many	TRBD2	TRBJ2-5	CASSPGLAGGEETQYF
TRBV5-1	many	TRBD1	TRBJ1-1	CASSSGQGGTEAFF
TRBV20-1	.	TRBD2	TRBJ2-1	CSARDATSVQYNEQFF
TRBV5-1	few	TRBD2	TRBJ2-2	CASSPTGTSGGSSTGELFF
TRBV3-1	few	TRBD2	TRBJ2-7	CASSSDSGKSYEQYF
TRBV7-9	many	TRBD1	TRBJ1-1	CASSFETGVYTEAFF
TRBV28	.	TRBD1	TRBJ2-7	CASTGTGPSHPIYEQYF
TRBV20-1	.	TRBD2	TRBJ2-1	CSAGTSMHNEQFF
TRBV7-2	few	TRBD2	TRBJ2-1	CASSLTGGSGVGRGNNEQFF
TRBV29-1	many	TRBD2	TRBJ2-3	CSVASGTSDTQYF
TRBV7-3	.	TRBD2	TRBJ2-3	CASSVGTSGITDTQYF
TRBV3-1	.	TRBD2	TRBJ2-3	CASSQAGGQTDTQYF
TRBV24-1	.	.	TRBJ2-3	CATSDSVLGTTDTQYF
TRBV7-3	.	TRBD1	TRBJ2-5	CASSQNRGRGETQYF